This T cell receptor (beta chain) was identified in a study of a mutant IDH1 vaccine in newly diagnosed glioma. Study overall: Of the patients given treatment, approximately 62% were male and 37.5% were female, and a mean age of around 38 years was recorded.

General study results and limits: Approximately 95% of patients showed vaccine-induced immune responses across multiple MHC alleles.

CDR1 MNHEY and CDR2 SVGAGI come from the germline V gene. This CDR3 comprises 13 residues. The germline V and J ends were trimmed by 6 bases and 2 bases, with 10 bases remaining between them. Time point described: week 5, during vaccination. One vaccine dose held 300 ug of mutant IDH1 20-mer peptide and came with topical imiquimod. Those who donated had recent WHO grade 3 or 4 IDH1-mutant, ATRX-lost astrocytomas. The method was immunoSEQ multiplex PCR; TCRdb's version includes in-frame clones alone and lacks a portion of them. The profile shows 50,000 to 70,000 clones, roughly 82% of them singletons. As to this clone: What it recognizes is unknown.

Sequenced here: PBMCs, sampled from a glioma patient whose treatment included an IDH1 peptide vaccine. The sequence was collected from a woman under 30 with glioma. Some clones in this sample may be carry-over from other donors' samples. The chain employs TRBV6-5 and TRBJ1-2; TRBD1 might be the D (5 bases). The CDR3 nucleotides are TGTGCCAGCAGGGAGAGGGGAAACTATGGCTACACCTTC. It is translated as CASRERGNYGYTF.